The rows below give T cell receptor beta chains drawn from one sample of a study of cytomegalovirus exposure and HLA in healthy donors. This table comes from immunoSEQ multiplex PCR, and its TCRdb copy is limited to in-frame clones, with some not included. The sample shows 100,000 to 150,000 clones, and approximately 2.6% sits with its ten largest clones. Specimen: PBMCs. Every receptor here comes from a man younger than 45 in good health and CMV-seronegative. Both conserved end residues are part of each CDR3. Each record gives: J gene, V gene, D gene, CDR3 protein, CDR3 DNA. A D gene is named only where the DNA matches it firmly.

TRBJ2-2 TRBV28 NA CASSLYGQSTGELFF TGTGCCAGCAGTTTATACGGACAGTCCACCGGGGAGCTGTTTTTT
TRBJ2-3 TRBV2 NA CARKMDSSDTQYF TGTGCCAGGAAAATGGACAGCTCAGATACGCAGTATTTT
TRBJ2-5 TRBV18 NA CASPPTGGVGQYF TGTGCCAGCCCACCTACGGGCGGGGTCGGCCAGTACTTC
TRBJ2-1 TRBV18 NA CASSPGPSREQFF TGTGCCAGCTCACCAGGGCCCTCACGTGAGCAGTTCTTC
TRBJ1-5 TRBV30 NA CAWKTRTAENQPQHF TGTGCCTGGAAAACACGGACAGCAGAAAATCAGCCCCAGCATTTT
TRBJ1-6 TRBV2 NA CASMGDSVNSPLHF TGTGCCAGCATGGGTGACAGCGTCAATTCACCCCTCCACTTT
TRBJ1-1 TRBV30 TRBD1 CAWSQTGGETEAFF TGTGCCTGGAGTCAAACAGGGGGCGAAACTGAAGCTTTCTTT
TRBJ1-2 TRBV7-2 NA CASSFGGGGYGYTF TGTGCCAGCAGCTTCGGCGGGGGTGGCTATGGCTACACCTTC
TRBJ1-1 TRBV5-4 NA CASSLPGEVGTEAFF TGTGCCAGCAGCTTGCCCGGGGAGGTCGGAACTGAAGCTTTCTTT
TRBJ2-1 TRBV6-5 TRBD2 CASSLAGGFDEQFF TGTGCCAGCAGCTTAGCGGGAGGGTTCGATGAGCAGTTCTTC
TRBJ1-5 TRBV28 NA CASGRGSNQPQHF TGTGCCAGCGGGAGGGGGAGCAATCAGCCCCAGCATTTT
TRBJ2-1 TRBV11-3 TRBD1 CASSLAGRGNEQFF TGTGCCAGCAGCTTAGCGGGCAGGGGGAATGAGCAGTTCTTC
TRBJ2-3 TRBV7-9 TRBD1 CASSKQGGDTQYF TGTGCCAGCAGCAAACAGGGGGGAGATACGCAGTATTTT
TRBJ2-1 TRBV11-3 NA CASSLGQGLPSSNEQFF TGTGCCAGCAGCTTAGGGCAGGGCCTCCCCTCGTCCAATGAGCAGTTCTTC